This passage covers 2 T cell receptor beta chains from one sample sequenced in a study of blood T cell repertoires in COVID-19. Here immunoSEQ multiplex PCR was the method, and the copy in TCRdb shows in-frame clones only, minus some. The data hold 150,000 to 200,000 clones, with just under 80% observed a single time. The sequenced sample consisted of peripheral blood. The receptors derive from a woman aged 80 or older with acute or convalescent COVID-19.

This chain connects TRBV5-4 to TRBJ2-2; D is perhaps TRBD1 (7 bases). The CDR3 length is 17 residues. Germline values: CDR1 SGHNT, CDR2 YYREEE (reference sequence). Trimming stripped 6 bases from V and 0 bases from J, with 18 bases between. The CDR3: CASTPSGGRANTGELFF. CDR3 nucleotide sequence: TGTGCCAGCACCCCGTCAGGGGGGCGCGCGAACACCGGGGAGCTGTTTTTT.

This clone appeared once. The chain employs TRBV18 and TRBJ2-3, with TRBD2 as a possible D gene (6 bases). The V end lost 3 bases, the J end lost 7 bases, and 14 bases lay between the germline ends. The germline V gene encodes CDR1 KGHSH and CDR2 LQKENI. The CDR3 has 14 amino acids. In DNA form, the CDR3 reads TGTGCCAGCTCACCCGGGCCGGGAGTTTATACGCAGTATTTT. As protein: CASSPGPGVYTQYF.